This T cell receptor (beta chain) came from a study of cytomegalovirus exposure and HLA in healthy donors. Study-wide results and caveats: Researchers counted about 150 TCR beta chains as cytomegalovirus-associated. Common viral pathogens seemed to be connected with several of the most significant clusters, according to a later analysis.

The V gene's germline CDR1 is SGHTA and CDR2 FQGNSA. The ends lost 0 bases at V and 2 bases at J; junction bases unmatched: 6. The CDR3 is 18 residues long. In its sample, this clone was seen a few times. Its matching antigen is unknown. The PCR contained 60 Vbeta and 13 Jbeta primers. Under the authors' procedure: Counted up in a later analysis, unique TCR beta chains came to some 82 million, with around 12 million shared. The protocol was immunoSEQ multiplex PCR, while the TCRdb copy is restricted to in-frame clones and leaves out a portion. D and trimming were read from the DNA, whereas the V and J calls and clone size are those reported in that table. The sample holds 180,000 or so clones, 9.5% seen once.

The receptor was derived from a woman aged 25 to 45 in good health and CMV-seropositive. This chain connects TRBV7-2 to TRBJ2-5, with 13 bases matching TRBD2. The source material was PBMCs. This CDR3 reads CASSLAPLGLAGQETQYF. The CDR3 DNA reads TGTGCCAGCAGCTTAGCCCCTTTGGGACTAGCGGGACAAGAGACCCAGTACTTC.